The source of this TCR beta chain is a study of beta chain features in type 1 diabetes. Overall study: Comparable age, gender and cell yields were observed in patients relative to healthy donors.

This clone came up a few times. Its matching antigen is unknown. Reverse transcribing all isolated RNA meant expressed TCRB transcripts were sequenced. Sequenced naive, central memory and regulatory T cell samples produced an average of about 3.57 million reads. Sequenced by immunoSEQ multiplex PCR; TCRdb stores in-frame clones only, minus some. The repertoire consists of over 150,000 clones, with about a tenth occurring once and the leading ten covering more than 0.4%. Germline V gives CDR1 SGHAT, CDR2 FQDESV (reference sequence). The trim removed 1 base at V and 8 bases at J, leaving 5 bases unmatched. The CDR3 has 15 amino acids. Study-wide results and caveats: PCR might favor shorter templates, equally in patients and controls. Comparison showed that naive, central memory and Treg TCRB repertoires appeared more similar among patients than among healthy donors. Among all four CD4+ subsets, Type 1 diabetes patients had TCRB CDR3s that were moderately but significantly shorter.

The sequencing sample was made of central memory CD4+ T cells from blood. The source is a man under 40 with type 1 diabetes. The chain employs TRBV11-1 and TRBJ2-1, with 10 positions matching TRBD2. In nucleotides, the CDR3 is TGTGCCAGCAGCTTAGGGCTAGCGGGAGTTGATGAGCAGTTCTTC. This sequence encodes CASSLGLAGVDEQFF.